A single sample is the source of the 7 T cell receptor beta chains below, sequenced in a study of blood T cell repertoires in COVID-19. This table comes from immunoSEQ multiplex PCR, and its TCRdb copy is limited to in-frame clones, with some not included. The data contain a few hundred thousand clones, around 87% of them singletons. Material: peripheral blood. The receptor set was obtained from a woman aged 45 to 65 who had recovered from COVID-19.

The rearrangement joins TRBV2 to TRBJ1-6; D is unresolved. Germline CDR1 reads SNHLY; CDR2 reads FYNNEI. The CDR3 loop spans 16 amino acids. Trimming stripped 0 bases from V and 0 bases from J, with 6 bases between. CDR3 nucleotide sequence: TGTGCCAGCAGTGAAGCGCGTAGCTCCTATAATTCACCCCTCCACTTT. Translation gives CASSEARSSYNSPLHF.

The V and J genes are TRBV27 and TRBJ2-7; D may be TRBD2 (6 bases). The length of the CDR3 is 13 residues. Deletions cut 4 bases from V and 6 bases from J, with 13 bases between. Germline assignment: CDR1 MNHEY and CDR2 SMNVEV (reference sequence). The CDR3 DNA reads as TGTGCCAGCAGTTCGCTCCGGAGGGCCGAGCAGTACTTC. Encoded protein: CASSSLRRAEQYF.

The chain employs TRBV6-6 and TRBJ2-7; 9 bases are a match to TRBD2. V shed 3 bases, J shed 5 bases, and the junction held 8 bases outside the gene matches. This CDR3 has 15 residues. The V gene's germline CDR1 is MNHNY and CDR2 SVGAGI (reference sequence). The CDR3 reads CASSYRSGRNNEQYF. CDR3 DNA: TGTGCCAGCAGTTATAGAAGCGGGAGGAATAACGAGCAGTACTTC.

The genes are TRBV4-1 and TRBJ2-1, with D maybe TRBD2 (5 bases). V lost 1 base and J 0 bases, leaving 10 bases between the germline ends. The CDR3 runs to 16 residues. Germline V lookup: CDR1 MGHRA, CDR2 YSYEKL. The CDR3 sequence: CASSQGMRASYNEQFF. The CDR3 DNA reads as TGCGCCAGCAGCCAAGGTATGAGGGCCTCCTACAATGAGCAGTTCTTC.

V gene TRBV4-3 combines with J gene TRBJ1-4, with 8 nucleotides matching TRBD1. Germline CDR1 and CDR2: LGHNA and YSLEER. The CDR3 contains 16 residues. J gave up 8 bases and V 4 bases, and 12 bases lay outside the gene matches. The CDR3 DNA reads TGCGCCAGCAGCCGAGCCCGGACAGGGAGGAGAGAAAAACTGTTTTTT. It yields the protein CASSRARTGRREKLFF.

V gene TRBV5-4 combines with J gene TRBJ2-7; 10 nucleotides match TRBD1. The CDR3 is made up of 15 amino acids. Trimming at V came to 0 bases and at J to 5 bases, leaving 5 bases not matched to a gene. Germline V lookup: CDR1 SGHNT, CDR2 YYREEE (reference sequence). Here the CDR3 DNA reads TGTGCCAGCAGCTTGGCGGGACAGGGGATCAACGAGCAGTACTTC. This codes for CASSLAGQGINEQYF.

This clone was seen only a few times. The CDR3 spells CASSQDSLQGNYGYTF. As DNA, the CDR3 is TGTGCCAGCAGCCAAGATAGCCTACAGGGTAACTATGGCTACACCTTC. V is TRBV3-1 (or the pseudogene TRBV3-2) and J is TRBJ1-2; tentatively, D is TRBD1 (6 bases). Germline CDR1 reads LGHDT; CDR2 reads YNNKEL (reference sequence). CDR3 length: 16 residues. Trimming removed 0 bases from V and 1 base from J, with 12 bases in between.